This T cell receptor (beta chain) originates from a study of blood T cell repertoires in COVID-19. About the research overall: Samples representing acute and convalescent COVID-19 were sourced from the United States, Italy and Spain. PBMCs, B-cell-depleted T cells, or T cells provided the cDNA or gDNA that made up the material.

Authors' analysis steps: Researchers report that nucleated cell counts were estimated from reference gene primer amplification. Repertoires were generated with immunoSEQ multiplex PCR, while TCRdb's copy carries only in-frame clones and drops some. V and J calls and clone size come straight from that table; D and trimming were deduced from the DNA. This table has 45,000 to 60,000 clones, 85% to 90% appearing once. Trimming took off 4 bases at V and 3 bases at J, with 7 bases between the two ends. Germline lookup yields CDR1 LGHNA and CDR2 YSLEER. The length of the CDR3 is 13 residues. The receptor was isolated from a human donor with active COVID-19. The donor label of this sample is uncertain. The genes are TRBV4-3 and TRBJ1-5; D is undetermined. What was sequenced was peripheral blood. Here the CDR3 DNA reads TGCGCCAGCAGCCCCACATACAATCAGCCCCAGCATTTT. Residues: CASSPTYNQPQHF.